A single sample is the source of the 9 T cell receptor beta chains below, sequenced in a study of T cells in tuberculosis. The time point was: new active TB diagnosis, blood taken before or within 7 days of starting treatment. Sequencing was performed with immunoSEQ multiplex PCR; in TCRdb, only in-frame clones are kept and a portion is missing. Here the sample spans tens of thousands of clones, about 85% being singletons. Sequences were derived from PBMCs, sampled at tuberculosis diagnosis. The receptor source for this set is an adult with tuberculosis.

This sequence joins TRBV4-1 and TRBJ1-3; possibly TRBD1 for D (5 bases). The CDR3 totals 18 residues. Per the germline V gene, CDR1 is MGHRA and CDR2 is YSYEKL. V was clipped by 1 base and J by 3 bases, with 19 bases between them. CDR3 residues: CASSQGPPGRDGGNTIYF. DNA of the CDR3: TGCGCCAGCAGCCAAGGCCCCCCCGGCAGGGATGGTGGAAACACCATATATTTT.

The chain carries TRBV2 and TRBJ2-4, with 9 bases that match TRBD1. CDR3 length: 12 amino acids. CDR1 is SNHLY, CDR2 FYNNEI, per germline. After removal of 11 bases from V and 11 bases from J, the junction contained 10 bases not matched to a gene. Here the CDR3 reads CAGRDRDLVQYF. CDR3 bases: TGTGCCGGCCGGGACAGGGACCTCGTTCAGTACTTC.

This chain joins TRBV1 and TRBJ2-5; the table gives TRBD1 as D, unverified against the DNA. TRBV1 is listed as a pseudogene. The CDR3 consists of 15 residues. CDR3 bases: TGCACCAGCAGCCAAGATCTCAGGGTACAAGAGACCCAGTACTTC. It codes for CTSSQDLRVQETQYF.

This rearrangement joins TRBV10-1 to TRBJ1-2, with D tentatively TRBD1 (5 bases). This CDR3 is 13 amino acids long. The germline V and J ends were trimmed by 5 bases and 2 bases, with 9 bases remaining between them. Germline V gene data show CDR1 as WNHNN and CDR2 as SYGVQD (reference sequence). DNA of the CDR3: TGCGCCAGCAGTCCCGACAGCAACTATGGCTACACCTTC. Protein: CASSPDSNYGYTF.

The rearrangement joins TRBV5-1 to TRBJ1-4, with D possibly TRBD1 on 6 matching bases. The germline V gene encodes CDR1 SGHRS and CDR2 YFSETQ. The CDR3 length is 16 residues. Trimming took 3 bases from V and 0 from J, leaving 12 bases between them. For the CDR3, the DNA is TGCGCCAGCAGCTGGGGGCCAGGGGCAACTAATGAAAAACTGTTTTTT. Translated, it gives CASSWGPGATNEKLFF.

V and J are TRBV7-9 and TRBJ2-1; no definite D call. Germline loops: CDR1 SEHNR, CDR2 FQNEAQ (reference sequence). Trimming left V 5 bases short and J 9 bases short, with 8 bases between. This CDR3 has 11 amino acids. CDR3 in DNA: TGTGCCAGCAGCCGGTCCCTTGAGCAGTTCTTC. Translation: CASSRSLEQFF.

The chain uses TRBV9 and TRBJ2-2; 7 nucleotides match TRBD2. V was pared by 1 base and J by 6 bases, with 9 bases of the junction left unmatched. The CDR3 consists of 16 residues. Germline V gene lookup returns CDR1 SGDLS and CDR2 YYNGEE. The CDR3 DNA sequence: TGTGCCAGCAGCGTAAACACGGGGGAGGGCGCCGGGGAGCTGTTTTTT. Encoded protein: CASSVNTGEGAGELFF. Supplemented by reference TRBV9 and TRBJ2-2, the full variable domain reads DSGVTQTPKHLITATGQRVTLRCSPRSGDLSVYWYQQSLDQGLQFLIQYYNGEERAKGNILERFSAQQFPDLHSELNLSSLELGDSALYFCASSVNTGEGAGELFFGEGSRLTVL.

The gene calls are TRBV7-9 and TRBJ2-2, with 9 bases aligning to TRBD1. V trimming: 4 bases; J trimming: 7 bases; junction bases outside the gene matches: 7. Germline lookup yields CDR1 SEHNR and CDR2 FQNEAQ (reference sequence). The CDR3 is made up of 15 amino acids. For the CDR3, the DNA is TGTGCCAGCAGCTCCGGGACAGGGATTAACGGGGAGCTGTTTTTT. As protein: CASSSGTGINGELFF.

This chain links TRBV5-4 with TRBJ2-7; tentative D call: TRBD2 (6 bases). The CDR3 is 16 amino acids. V was cut by 4 bases and J by 2 bases, with 19 bases left in between. CDR1 and CDR2 (germline): SGHNT, YYREEE (reference sequence). This CDR3 is CASSTDAGTSTYEQYF. CDR3 DNA sequence: TGTGCCAGCAGCACAGACGCCGGGACTTCGACCTACGAGCAGTACTTC.